These 6 T cell receptor beta chains share one sample of origin, sequenced in a study of T cells after yellow fever vaccination. MiXCR, applied by TCRdb to the 5' RACE reads, yields one record per CDR3 protein. The table includes some 160,000 distinct CDR3 sequences, around 7% detected once. Sequenced here: CD4+ T cells sorted from PBMCs, sampled about 5 days after the first yellow fever vaccination. Receptors originate from a young man who received the YFV17D yellow fever vaccine.

The genes are TRBV20-1 and TRBJ1-1, with no clear D. Germline values: CDR1 DFQATT, CDR2 SNEGSKA (reference sequence). V was shortened by 6 bases and J by 5 bases, with 19 bases between the two germline ends. The CDR3 has 14 residues. Here the CDR3 DNA reads TGCAGTGCCCGTAAACCATGGGGTTGTACTGAAGCTTTCTTT. Encoded protein: CSARKPWGCTEAFF.

Comment on this clonotype: A read error is possible here, since a much larger clone lies one base away. This chain links TRBV3-1 with TRBJ2-1; 7 bases agree with TRBD2. Germline-derived CDR1 and CDR2 are LGHDT and YNNKEL (reference sequence). The CDR3 contains 17 residues. CDR3 protein: CATSQSTSAGSYNEQFF. DNA for the CDR3: TGTGCCACCAGCCAATCCACTAGCGCCGGTTCCTACAATGAGCAGTTCTTC.

The table lists this clonotype with many counts. This chain connects TRBV28 to TRBJ2-3, with 10 bases matching TRBD2. Germline V gene data show CDR1 as MDHEN and CDR2 as SYDVKM. V shed 8 bases and J 6 bases; nucleotides not matched to a gene: 14. This CDR3 is built from 16 residues. The CDR3 region has the DNA TGTGCCAGCGAAGAGATTGTAGCGGGGGGCCGGGATACGCAGTATTTT. Translating gives CASEEIVAGGRDTQYF.

This clonotype appeared many times. This chain links TRBV7-2 with TRBJ2-1; D unresolved. V was shortened by 5 bases and J by 3 bases, with 8 bases between the two germline ends. Germline assignment: CDR1 SGHTA and CDR2 FQGNSA. There are 13 residues in the CDR3. The CDR3 DNA reads TGTGCCAGCAGCCCTAACGGCTACAATGAGCAGTTCTTC. Translating gives CASSPNGYNEQFF.

The chain is built from TRBV4-1 and TRBJ1-2, with 11 nucleotides matching TRBD1. Per germline, CDR1 MGHRA and CDR2 YSYEKL. With 10 bases clipped from V and 5 bases from J, the junction kept 9 bases outside the gene matches. The CDR3 runs to 14 residues. The CDR3 region has the DNA TGCGCCACCAGGGGGGACAGGGGGTGGTATGGCTACACCTTC. Translating gives CATRGDRGWYGYTF.

This clonotype occurred many times. The V and J genes are TRBV18 and TRBJ2-5; D is unclear. Trimming removed 3 bases at V and 2 bases at J, with 10 bases between. The CDR3 extends over 14 amino acids. Germline loops: CDR1 KGHSH, CDR2 LQKENI. In DNA form, the CDR3 reads TGTGCCAGCTCACCGACGGGTCCTCAAGAGACCCAGTACTTC. This encodes CASSPTGPQETQYF. The whole variable domain, remainder taken from reference TRBV18 and TRBJ2-5, is NAGVMQNPRHLVRRRGQEARLRCSPMKGHSHVYWYRQLPEEGLKFMVYLQKENIIDESGMPKERFSAEFPKEGPSILRIQQVVRGDSAAYFCASSPTGPQETQYFGPGTRLLVL.